This T cell receptor (beta chain) came from a study of blood T cell repertoires in COVID-19. Looking at the study overall: Some COVID-19 samples were acute and others convalescent; all came from the United States, Italy and Spain. Sources were T cells, B-cell-depleted T cells, or PBMCs; the material itself was cDNA or gDNA.

Assay used: immunoSEQ multiplex PCR; TCRdb lists only in-frame clones, some missing. The table includes more than 110,000 clones, around 82% detected once. This clone was detected a few times. CDR1 is SGHNT, CDR2 YYREEE, per germline (reference sequence). The V end lost 4 bases, the J end lost 3 bases, and 13 bases lay between the germline ends. This CDR3 spans 15 amino acids. This chain links TRBV5-4 with TRBJ1-4, with D possibly matching TRBD1 (5 bases). The clonotype comes from a human donor in a cohort sampled during active COVID-19. The sequenced material came from peripheral blood. CDR3: CASSIGAGSNEKLFF. In DNA, the CDR3 is TGTGCCAGCAGCATAGGGGCAGGATCTAATGAAAAACTGTTTTTT. The variable domain in full, with the rest retrieved from reference TRBV5-4 and TRBJ1-4, is ETGVTQSPTHLIKTRGQQVTLRCSSQSGHNTVSWYQQALGQGPQFIFQYYREEENGRGNFPPRFSGLQFPNYSSELNVNALELDDSALYLCASSIGAGSNEKLFFGSGTQLSVL.